This T cell receptor beta chain derives from a study of vaccination effects on CD4 cells after COVID-19. Study-level information: Post-vaccine samples followed the second dose by a median of 72 days.

Findings and caveats of the study: Clones arising from infection and from vaccination showed marked clonal contraction late after vaccination.

Sequencing was preceded by expansion of antigen-specific CD4+ T cells with viral peptide pools in the ViraFEST assay. Following an approximately eleven-day culture, CD4+ T cells were purified. Two doses of either BNT162b2 or mRNA-1273 were given to each participant. Vaccine recipients had no previous SARS-CoV-2 infection; their nucleocapsid antibodies were negative. In culture with around 9.1 IU/ml IL-2 and around 10 ug/ml peptides, PBMC were grown at a few million per well. Concerning this clone: The antigen is undetermined.

Sequenced by immunoSEQ multiplex PCR; TCRdb stores in-frame clones only, minus some. The table has fewer than 40,000 clones, approximately 82% seen once. This TCR was recovered from a human donor who received a COVID-19 vaccine. Some clones in this sample may be carry-over from other donors' samples. The input for sequencing was CD4+ T cells from PBMCs cultured with HCoV-NL63 spike peptides, taken after COVID-19 vaccination.

The CDR3 DNA reads as TGTGCCAGCAGCTTAAGTTACACCGGGGAGCTGTTTTTT. As protein: CASSLSYTGELFF. This chain links TRBV7-3 with TRBJ2-2; D unresolved. Germline assignment: CDR1 SGHTA and CDR2 FQGTGA. Trimming shortened V by 1 base and J by 3 bases, and 3 bases separated the two germline ends. The CDR3 loop spans 13 amino acids.